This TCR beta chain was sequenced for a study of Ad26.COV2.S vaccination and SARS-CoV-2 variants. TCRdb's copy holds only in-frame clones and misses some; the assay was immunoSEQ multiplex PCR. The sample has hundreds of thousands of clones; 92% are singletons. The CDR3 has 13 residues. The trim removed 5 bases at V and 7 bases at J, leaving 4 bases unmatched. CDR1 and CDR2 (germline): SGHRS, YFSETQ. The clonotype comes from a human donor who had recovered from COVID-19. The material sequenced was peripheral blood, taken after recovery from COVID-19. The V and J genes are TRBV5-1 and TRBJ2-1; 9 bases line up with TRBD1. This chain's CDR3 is CASSGTGLNEQFF. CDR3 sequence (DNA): TGCGCCAGCAGTGGGACAGGGCTGAATGAGCAGTTCTTC.